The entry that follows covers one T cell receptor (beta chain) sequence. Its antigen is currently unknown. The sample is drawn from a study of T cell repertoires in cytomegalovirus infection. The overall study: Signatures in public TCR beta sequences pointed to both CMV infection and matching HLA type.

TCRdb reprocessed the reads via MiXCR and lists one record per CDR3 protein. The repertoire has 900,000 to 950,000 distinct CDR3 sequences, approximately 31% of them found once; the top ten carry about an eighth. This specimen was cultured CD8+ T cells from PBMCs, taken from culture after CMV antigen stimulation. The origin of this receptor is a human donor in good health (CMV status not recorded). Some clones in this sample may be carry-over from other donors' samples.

Written as DNA, the CDR3 is TGTGCCAGTAGTATAGATTGGGGGGGACGGGGGGGCTACAATGAGCAGTTCTTC. Its translation is CASSIDWGGRGGYNEQFF. The chain combines TRBV19 with TRBJ2-1, with TRBD2 matching 8 bases. The CDR3 contains 18 residues. CDR1 LNHDA and CDR2 SQIVND come from the germline V gene (reference sequence). J lost 3 bases, V lost 0 bases, and 10 bases had no gene match.